This TCR beta chain was obtained from a study of blood T cell repertoires in COVID-19. Sequenced by immunoSEQ multiplex PCR; TCRdb stores in-frame clones only, minus some. Of roughly 300,000 clones listed, 86% were seen once; the top ten hold over 9.5%. Sequencing was carried out using PBMCs or T cells enriched from blood (not recorded which). This clonotype was sampled from a woman aged 18-29 years who had recovered from COVID-19.

The CDR3 sequence: CASSYEGARTEAFF. Here the CDR3 DNA reads TGTGCCAGCAGTTACGAGGGGGCGCGGACTGAAGCTTTCTTT. The chain links TRBV6-5 to TRBJ1-1; 7 bases fit TRBD1. J lost 5 bases, V lost 2 bases, and 5 bases had no gene match. Germline CDR1 reads MNHEY; CDR2 reads SVGAGI. CDR3 length: 14 amino acids.